This T cell receptor beta chain was found in a study of graft-versus-host responses after intestinal transplantation. Comments on this clone: The antigen remains undetermined.

CDR3 length equals 14 residues. With V trimmed by 6 bases and J by 8 bases, 7 bases remained unmatched. Germline lookup yields CDR1 WNHNN and CDR2 SYGVQD (reference sequence). Sequenced by immunoSEQ multiplex PCR; TCRdb stores in-frame clones only, minus some. Counted here are some 41,000 clones, roughly 90% occurring once; the ten biggest clones make up 6% to 7.5%. Overall study results and limits: The study associated peak circulating GvH clone levels with early post-transplant HvG declines.

The specimen comprised PBMCs, sampled 260 to 280 days after transplant. The gene calls are TRBV10-1 and TRBJ2-1; TRBD2 agrees at 10 bases. The source is a human patient who received an intestinal transplant, so some T cells may come from the graft donor. The CDR3 DNA follows: TGCGCCAGCAGCCCTAGCGGGGGTGAGGATGAGCAGTTCTTC. The encoded protein is CASSPSGGEDEQFF.